Given below is one T cell receptor (beta chain) in context. What it binds is unknown. This record belongs to a study of T cells in Graves' hyperthyroidism and ophthalmopathy. Study at large: Staff took peripheral blood when the initial diagnosis was made, before any treatment began. Study findings and constraints: Blood also carried most thyroid clonotypes expanded above 0.001. The model identified upcoming ophthalmopathy a median around 7.1 months ahead of onset.

Any patient presenting with uncontrolled infection, other autoimmune disease, pregnancy or lactation was left out. The CDR3 has 15 residues. The germline V and J ends were trimmed by 3 bases and 1 base, with 13 bases remaining between them. The germline V gene has CDR1 DFQATT and CDR2 SNEGSKA (reference sequence). From RNA transcripts, TCR beta CDR3 regions were amplified. A set of HTBI primers served as the primers for a first-round RT-PCR of the TCR CDR3. TCRdb analysed the multiplex PCR reads with MiXCR anew, one entry per CDR3 protein. The sample holds about half a million distinct CDR3 sequences; just under 20% are singletons and the top ten take over 45%.

J is TRBJ1-5 and V is TRBV20-1; D is unclear. This TCR came from a man aged 35-49 years with Graves' ophthalmopathy. The sample consisted of blood. CDR3 residues: CSARRRAGSNQPQHF. Here the CDR3 DNA reads TGCAGTGCTAGGCGGAGGGCGGGAAGCAATCAGCCCCAGCATTTT.